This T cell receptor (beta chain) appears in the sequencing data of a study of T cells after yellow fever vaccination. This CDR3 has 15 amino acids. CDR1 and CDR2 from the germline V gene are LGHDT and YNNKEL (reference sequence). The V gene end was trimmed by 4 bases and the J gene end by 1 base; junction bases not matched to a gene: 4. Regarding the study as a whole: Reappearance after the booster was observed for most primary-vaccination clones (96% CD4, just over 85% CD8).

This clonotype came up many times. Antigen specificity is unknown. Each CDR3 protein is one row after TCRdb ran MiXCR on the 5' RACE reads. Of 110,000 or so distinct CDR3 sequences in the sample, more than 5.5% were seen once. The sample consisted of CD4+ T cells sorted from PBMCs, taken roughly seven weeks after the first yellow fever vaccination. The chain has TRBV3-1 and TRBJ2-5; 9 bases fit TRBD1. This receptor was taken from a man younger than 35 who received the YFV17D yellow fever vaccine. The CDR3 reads CASSLGQGPQETQYF. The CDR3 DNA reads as TGTGCCAGCAGCCTCGGACAGGGGCCCCAAGAGACCCAGTACTTC.